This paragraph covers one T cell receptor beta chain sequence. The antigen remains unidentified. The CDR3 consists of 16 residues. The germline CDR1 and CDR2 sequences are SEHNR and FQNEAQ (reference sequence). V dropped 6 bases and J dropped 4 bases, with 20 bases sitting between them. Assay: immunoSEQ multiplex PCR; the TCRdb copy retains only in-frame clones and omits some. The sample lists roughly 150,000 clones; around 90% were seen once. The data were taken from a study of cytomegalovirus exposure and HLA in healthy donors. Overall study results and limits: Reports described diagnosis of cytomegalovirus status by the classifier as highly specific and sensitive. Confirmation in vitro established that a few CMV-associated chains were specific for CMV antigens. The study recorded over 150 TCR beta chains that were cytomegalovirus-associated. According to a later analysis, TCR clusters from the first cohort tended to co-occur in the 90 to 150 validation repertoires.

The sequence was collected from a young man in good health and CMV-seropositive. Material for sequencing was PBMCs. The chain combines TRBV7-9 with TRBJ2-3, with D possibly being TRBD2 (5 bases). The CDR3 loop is CASRPPGLPLPDTQYF. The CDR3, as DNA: TGTGCCAGCAGGCCCCCCGGACTGCCCCTACCAGATACGCAGTATTTT.